The 29 T cell receptor beta chains below were found in one sample sequenced in a study of CD8+CD57+ T cells in acquired aplastic anemia. TCR beta VDJ and CDR3 were profiled, and genomic DNA was the template. MiXCR, applied by TCRdb to the reads, yields one record per CDR3 protein. The sample consists of roughly 120,000 distinct CDR3 sequences, 45% to 60% of them appearing once. All sequencing subjects had displayed CD8+CD57+ cell expansion on flow cytometry. Sequencing used sorted CD4+, CD8+, or CD8+CD57+ T cells (not recorded which) from PBMCs. The receptors stem from a human donor with aplastic anemia.

Only a few counts were recorded for this clonotype. The V gene is TRBV20-1, the J gene TRBJ2-5; 9 nucleotides align to TRBD2. CDR1 is DFQATT, CDR2 SNEGSKA, per germline (reference sequence). V was clipped by 3 bases and J by 7 bases; unmatched bases: 12. The CDR3 has 15 amino acids. This chain's CDR3 is CSARVFGLAGLTQYF. The CDR3 DNA reads TGCAGTGCTAGGGTCTTCGGCCTAGCGGGGCTGACCCAGTACTTC.

This clonotype appeared a single time. J is TRBJ2-3 and V is TRBV19; D ambiguous. Trimming took off 3 bases at V and 0 bases at J, with 7 bases between the two ends. The CDR3 is made up of 14 amino acids. Germline V gene lookup returns CDR1 LNHDA and CDR2 SQIVND (reference sequence). The CDR3 protein is CASSMMDSTDTQYF. DNA for the CDR3: TGTGCCAGTAGTATGATGGACAGCACAGATACGCAGTATTTT. The whole variable domain, remainder taken from reference TRBV19 and TRBJ2-3, is DGGITQSPKYLFRKEGQNVTLSCEQNLNHDAMYWYRQDPGQGLRLIYYSQIVNDFQKGDIAEGYSVSREKKESFPLTVTSAQKNPTAFYLCASSMMDSTDTQYFGPGTRLTVL.

About this clonotype itself: The junction and the germline gene differ at one end; a read error may be behind it. The chain links TRBV19 to TRBJ1-6; D remains unclear. The CDR3 runs 16 residues. The germline V gene encodes CDR1 LNHDA and CDR2 SQIVND (reference sequence). CDR3: CASTYNYPTYNSPLHF. In DNA, the CDR3 is TGTGCCAGCACCTACAACTACCCCACCTATAATTCACCTCTCCACTTT.

CDR3 bases: TGCAGTGCTAGGCGGAGGGGGCAGTACGAGCAGTACTTC. This encodes CSARRRGQYEQYF. The chain joins TRBV20-1 to TRBJ2-7; tentatively, D is TRBD1 (7 bases). The CDR3 spans 13 residues. From germline, CDR1 is DFQATT and CDR2 SNEGSKA (reference sequence). Trimming took 3 bases from V and 4 from J, leaving 13 bases between them.

With regard to this clonotype: This sequence may be a read error, since a much larger clone differs from it by one base. The chain couples TRBV20-1 to TRBJ2-6; no firm D call. Germline CDR1 DFQATT, CDR2 SNEGSKA (reference sequence). V lost 3 bases, J lost 0 bases, and 6 bases lay in between. CDR3 length: 14 amino acids. CDR3: CSASGDSGANVLTF. CDR3 DNA: TGCAGTGCTAGTGGGGACTCTGGGGCCAACGTCCTGACTTTC.

The gene calls are TRBV2 and TRBJ2-7, with D tentatively TRBD1 (7 bases). V dropped 7 bases and J dropped 3 bases, with 13 bases sitting between them. Germline CDR1 and CDR2: SNHLY and FYNNEI. This CDR3 contains 13 residues. CDR3 sequence reads: CASNGGGSYEQYF. CDR3 nucleotides: TGTGCCAGCAACGGAGGGGGCAGCTACGAGCAGTACTTC.

V gene TRBV24-1 combines with J gene TRBJ2-3; D ambiguous. The CDR3 runs to 15 residues. CDR1 is KGHDR, CDR2 SFDVKD, per germline. Trimming shortened V by 0 bases and J by 0 bases, and 6 bases separated the two germline ends. The CDR3 nucleotides are TGTGCCACCAGTGATTTGACCAGCAGCACAGATACGCAGTATTTT. Translated: CATSDLTSSTDTQYF.

The chain joins TRBV19 to TRBJ2-7, with D possibly TRBD2 on 7 matching bases. The CDR3 runs to 15 residues. V lost 1 base to trimming and J lost 1 base, with 11 bases between them. Germline V CDR1 and CDR2: LNHDA, SQIVND (reference sequence). The DNA of the CDR3 is TGTGCCAGTAGTATAGGCGCGGGGGCATCCTACGAGCAGTACTTC. Encoded protein: CASSIGAGASYEQYF.

The J gene is TRBJ2-5, the V gene TRBV27; 12 bases line up with TRBD2. The germline CDR1 and CDR2 sequences are MNHEY and SMNVEV (reference sequence). J lost 3 bases, V lost 5 bases, and 7 bases had no gene match. CDR3 length: 16 amino acids. The CDR3 sequence is CASSRLRLAGEETQYF. DNA for the CDR3: TGTGCCAGCAGTCGCCTTCGACTAGCGGGGGAAGAGACCCAGTACTTC.

This clonotype was seen just once. The chain uses TRBV5-6 and TRBJ1-5; the D gene is possibly TRBD1 (6 bases). Trimming took 5 bases from V and 3 from J, leaving 15 bases between them. Germline V gene sequence: CDR1 SGHDT, CDR2 YYEEEE. The CDR3 length is 15 residues. The CDR3 sequence is CASSSVYRDNQPQHF. The CDR3, as DNA: TGTGCCAGCAGTTCAGTTTACAGGGACAATCAGCCCCAGCATTTT.

This clonotype was detected only a few times. The chain employs TRBV10-2 and TRBJ2-3, with TRBD2 matching over 8 bases. CDR3 length: 13 amino acids. J gave up 5 bases and V 9 bases, and 7 bases lay outside the gene matches. Germline V gene lookup returns CDR1 WSHSY and CDR2 SAAADI. DNA of the CDR3: TGCGCCAGTCACGGGGGGGGCAGAGATACGCAGTATTTT. This sequence encodes CASHGGGRDTQYF.

CDR3 amino acids: CATSDSRRRGQETQYF. CDR3 sequence (DNA): TGTGCCACCAGTGATAGTCGCCGGCGGGGACAAGAGACCCAGTACTTC. The chain uses TRBV24-1 and TRBJ2-5; D may be TRBD2 (6 bases). Germline CDR1 and CDR2: KGHDR and SFDVKD. This CDR3 is 16 amino acids long. V lost 3 bases to trimming and J lost 2 bases, with 15 bases between them.

This clonotype was recorded many times. The chain has TRBV6-2 or TRBV6-3 and TRBJ1-1; no definite D call. Between the trimmed V and J ends, which lost 2 bases and 4 bases, there was a span of 8 bases. The germline CDR1 and CDR2 sequences are MNHEY and SVGEGT. This CDR3 comprises 13 residues. This CDR3 is CASSYLVPTEAFF. CDR3 DNA sequence: TGTGCCAGCAGTTACCTGGTCCCCACTGAAGCTTTCTTT.

The gene calls are TRBV19 and TRBJ2-7, with 7 bases fitting TRBD2. Germline loops: CDR1 LNHDA, CDR2 SQIVND (reference sequence). This CDR3 is 14 amino acids long. The J segment lost 0 bases and the V segment lost 3 bases, leaving 2 bases of the junction unmatched. The CDR3 region has the DNA TGTGCCAGTAGTATTGGCGGGAGCTCCTACGAGCAGTACTTC. The encoded protein is CASSIGGSSYEQYF.

The chain recombines TRBV10-1 with TRBJ1-1; TRBD1 aligns across 8 bases. The CDR3 is 14 residues long. J gave up 3 bases and V 6 bases, and 6 bases lay outside the gene matches. Looked up from germline, CDR1 is WNHNN and CDR2 is SYGVQD (reference sequence). CDR3 loop: CASRAGGWDTEAFF. Here the CDR3 DNA reads TGCGCCAGCAGAGCAGGGGGCTGGGACACTGAAGCTTTCTTT.

The gene calls are TRBV7-9 and TRBJ1-6; possible D gene TRBD1, 5 bases. The CDR3 spans 16 residues. Trimming left V 2 bases short and J 8 bases short, with 16 bases between. Germline V gives CDR1 SEHNR, CDR2 FQNEAQ (reference sequence). The CDR3 nucleotides read TGTGCCAGCAGCTTATTTACAGGCGGGTCGGATTCACCCCTCCACTTT. Its translation is CASSLFTGGSDSPLHF.

The rearrangement joins TRBV2 to TRBJ2-7; 7 bases agree with TRBD1. Losses at the gene ends were 8 bases for V and 3 bases for J; bases not matched to a gene: 4. The CDR3 spans 12 residues. Germline CDR1 is SNHLY and CDR2 is FYNNEI. CDR3 nucleotides: TGTGCCAGCCGTGGACAGGTCTACGAGCAGTACTTC. Residues: CASRGQVYEQYF.

The V gene is TRBV2, the J gene TRBJ2-6; D is unclear. CDR1 SNHLY and CDR2 FYNNEI come from the germline V gene. There are 14 residues in the CDR3. The germline V and J ends were trimmed by 7 bases and 0 bases, with 7 bases remaining between them. CDR3 loop: CASTLPSGANVLTF. In DNA form, the CDR3 reads TGTGCCAGCACCTTACCCTCTGGGGCCAACGTCCTGACTTTC.

This clonotype was picked up a small number of times. This chain links TRBV10-3 with TRBJ2-7; D is perhaps TRBD1 (6 bases). Germline V gene sequence: CDR1 ENHRY, CDR2 SYGVKD. Deletions cut 8 bases from V and 7 bases from J, with 15 bases between. This CDR3 spans 12 amino acids. CDR3 in DNA: TGTGCCATCCTGGGATCCCAGGGGGAGCAGTACTTC. It specifies CAILGSQGEQYF.

The genes are TRBV24-1 and TRBJ2-3; D may match TRBD1 or TRBD2 (5 bases each). Germline V gives CDR1 KGHDR, CDR2 SFDVKD. V shed 6 bases and J shed 2 bases, with 14 bases lying between them. The CDR3 runs 15 residues. CDR3 DNA: TGTGCCACCAGTCCCACGGGGCAGCCCACAGATACGCAGTATTTT. Protein sequence: CATSPTGQPTDTQYF.

The J gene is TRBJ2-7, the V gene TRBV10-3; 8 bases align to TRBD1. The CDR3 contains 13 residues. V lost 6 bases and J lost 6; bases outside the gene matches: 7. Germline V gene lookup returns CDR1 ENHRY and CDR2 SYGVKD. DNA of the CDR3: TGTGCCATCAGGATCGGACAGGGCGGCGAGCAGTACTTC. It translates to CAIRIGQGGEQYF.

The chain links TRBV11-1 to TRBJ1-4; TRBD1 matches 10 bases. Germline loops: CDR1 SGHAT, CDR2 FQDESV (reference sequence). The CDR3 extends over 16 amino acids. The V and J ends lost 6 bases and 7 bases, in that order; junction bases with no gene match: 11. CDR3 region: CASSSLPRDRGEKLFF. Here the CDR3 DNA reads TGTGCCAGCAGTTCCTTGCCCCGGGACAGGGGTGAAAAACTGTTTTTT. The full variable domain, rest sourced from reference TRBV11-1 and TRBJ1-4, is EAEVAQSPRYKITEKSQAVAFWCDPISGHATLYWYRQILGQGPELLVQFQDESVVDDSQLPKDRFSAERLKGVDSTLKIQPAELGDSAMYLCASSSLPRDRGEKLFFGSGTQLSVL.

J is TRBJ1-2 and V is TRBV15; 7 bases are shared with TRBD1. The CDR3 runs 12 residues. The V segment lost 5 bases and the J segment 8 bases; nucleotides outside the gene matches: 5. Germline values: CDR1 LNHNV, CDR2 YYDKDF (reference sequence). This CDR3 reads CATSGRQGGYTF. The CDR3 DNA follows: TGTGCCACCAGCGGACGACAGGGCGGCTACACCTTC.

The chain recombines TRBV7-9 with TRBJ1-1; TRBD1 might be the D (5 bases). Trimming shortened V by 3 bases and J by 4 bases, and 9 bases separated the two germline ends. This CDR3 region has 13 residues. From germline, CDR1 is SEHNR and CDR2 FQNEAQ (reference sequence). The CDR3, as DNA: TGTGCCAGCAGCTTTCCGCAGGGCACTGAAGCTTTCTTT. Residues: CASSFPQGTEAFF.

Only a few counts were recorded for this clonotype. The gene calls are TRBV2 and TRBJ2-6, with D unclear. CDR3 length: 13 residues. With 11 bases removed from V and 0 bases from J, the gap between germline ends came to 8 bases. The germline V gene has CDR1 SNHLY and CDR2 FYNNEI. CDR3 loop: CAGFYSGANVLTF. In DNA form, the CDR3 reads TGTGCCGGATTCTACTCTGGGGCCAACGTCCTGACTTTC.

This clonotype was counted between two and nine times. V gene TRBV25-1 combines with J gene TRBJ1-2, with a tentative D call TRBD1 (6 bases). The ends were cut back, 1 base at V and 8 bases at J, with 17 bases in the middle. The germline gives CDR1 MGHDK, CDR2 SYGVNS. There are 15 residues in the CDR3. The CDR3, as DNA: TGTGCCAGCAGTGAATCCAGGGGCAGTAACGAAGGCTACACCTTC. As protein: CASSESRGSNEGYTF.

The chain joins TRBV20-1 to TRBJ2-7; a weak D match, TRBD1 (6 bases). The CDR3 is 12 amino acids. Germline V gene data show CDR1 as DFQATT and CDR2 as SNEGSKA (reference sequence). V was clipped by 5 bases and J by 2 bases, with 10 bases between them. CDR3 amino acids: CSAGQLTYEQYF. The CDR3 DNA sequence: TGCAGTGCTGGACAGTTGACCTACGAGCAGTACTTC.

The V gene is TRBV24-1, the J gene TRBJ2-7, with D possibly TRBD2 on 5 matching bases. Germline V gene lookup returns CDR1 KGHDR and CDR2 SFDVKD. CDR3 length: 13 amino acids. The V gene lost 4 bases and the J gene lost 4 bases, with 10 bases spanning the gap. The CDR3 loop is CATSDPSGYEQYF. In DNA form, the CDR3 reads TGTGCCACCAGTGACCCCTCGGGGTACGAGCAGTACTTC.

V is TRBV7-9 and J is TRBJ1-2; the D gene is possibly TRBD1 (5 bases). Germline-derived CDR1 and CDR2 are SEHNR and FQNEAQ (reference sequence). Deletions cut 0 bases from V and 4 bases from J, with 12 bases between. CDR3 length equals 15 residues. CDR3 in amino acids: CASSLAGQGGYGYTF. The CDR3, as DNA: TGTGCCAGCAGCTTAGCGGGTCAGGGAGGCTATGGCTACACCTTC.